This entry is about one T cell receptor (beta chain). The specificity of this receptor is unknown. Base qualities are not recorded, but no much larger clone differs from it by a single base. The collaborating institutions used their own protocols to collect whole blood in K2EDTA tubes. Collaborator samples were shipped for TCRbeta analysis as frozen whole blood, isolated PBMCs, or DNA extracted from either sample type. This entry belongs to a study of blood T cell repertoires in COVID-19 (dated by TCRdb to the early 2020s). Turning to the overall study: Samples from collaborators originated in the United States, Italy and Spain and spanned both the acute and convalescent phases of COVID-19. The prospective study material was composed of cDNA or gDNA derived from T cells, B-cell-depleted T cells, or PBMCs. Subjects who had been exposed to COVID-19, were actively infected with it, or had recovered from it provided the deeply sampled blood TCRbeta repertoires that made up the dataset. The repertoires were released in a freely available public database meant as a resource for research on the immune response to SARS-CoV-2. The samples were drawn from two sources: the first 160 participants of the ongoing ImmuneRACE study, and over 1,000 subjects contributed by 6 global collaborators. The sample metadata nearly always contained a de-identified subject ID, COVID-19 status, age in years and sex. Where available, HLA class I and class II types were taken from metadata supplied by the sample provider and were not determined by assay-based typing. Beyond this particular receptor, the publication reports: How much clinical and demographic metadata was included differed by source and by participant, and the metadata was provided uncurated.

Trimmed from V: 4 bases; trimmed from J: 4 bases; junction bases lacking a gene match: 9. The germline V gene encodes CDR1 SGHNT and CDR2 YYREEE (reference sequence). Inclusive of the bounding cysteine and phenylalanine, the CDR3 is 15 residues long. The read is trimmed to its CDR3 DNA, 45 bases read in frame from base 1. The immunoSEQ Assay, a bias-controlled multiplex PCR, was used to amplify TCRbeta CDR3 regions from genomic DNA. As for the original processing: Within the assay, amplification of reference gene primers was used to estimate how many nucleated cells each sample contained. To quantify the absolute abundance of each unique TCRbeta CDR3 rearrangement, sequence reads were collapsed and filtered. Productive Simpson clonality was computed per sample as the square root of Simpson's diversity index over productive rearrangements. Imported from immuneACCESS, the table was reduced by TCRdb to in-frame sequences with V and J called. These copies leave out some clones; in studies compared against another copy, an unresolved V gene accounts for under half, and the cause of the remainder is not known. V, J and clone size derive from that table, while D and trimming were established from the DNA sequence. Present in this sample are 210,000 or so clones, around 90% of which were seen just once. The ten largest account for about 0.58% of the sample.

The TCR originated in a man aged 45-65 years with acute or convalescent COVID-19. The sequenced material came from peripheral blood. The chain employs TRBV5-4 and TRBJ1-1, with 8 bases in between that match TRBD1. The CDR3 protein is CASSPGTGLGTEAFF. The nucleotide sequence is given as TGTGCCAGCAGCCCAGGGACAGGATTGGGCACTGAAGCTTTCTTT.